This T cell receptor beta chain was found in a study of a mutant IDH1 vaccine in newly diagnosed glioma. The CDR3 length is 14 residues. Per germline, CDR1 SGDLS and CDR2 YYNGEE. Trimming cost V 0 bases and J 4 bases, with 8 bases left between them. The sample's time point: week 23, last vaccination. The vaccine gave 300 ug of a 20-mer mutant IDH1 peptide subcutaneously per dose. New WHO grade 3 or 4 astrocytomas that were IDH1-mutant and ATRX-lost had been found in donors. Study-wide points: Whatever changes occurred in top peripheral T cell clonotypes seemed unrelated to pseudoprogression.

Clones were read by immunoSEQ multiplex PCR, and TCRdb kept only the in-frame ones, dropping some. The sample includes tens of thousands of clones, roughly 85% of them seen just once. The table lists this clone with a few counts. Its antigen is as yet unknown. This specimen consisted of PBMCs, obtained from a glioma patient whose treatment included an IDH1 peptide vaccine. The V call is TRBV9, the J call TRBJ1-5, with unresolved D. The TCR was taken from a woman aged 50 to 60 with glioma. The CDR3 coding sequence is TGTGCCAGCAGCGTAGGCGAAGGGAATCAGCCCCAGCATTTT. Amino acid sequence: CASSVGEGNQPQHF.